The 19 T cell receptor beta chains below were found in one sample sequenced in a study of cytomegalovirus exposure and HLA in healthy donors. Clones were sequenced by immunoSEQ multiplex PCR, and TCRdb holds only the in-frame ones, with some missing. The sample consists of about 120,000 clones, about 88% of them appearing once. The sequenced sample consisted of PBMCs. All receptors derive from a woman aged 18 to 35 in good health and CMV-seronegative.

The J gene is TRBJ2-1, the V gene TRBV7-2, with a possible D match to TRBD1 (5 bases). CDR1 and CDR2 (germline): SGHTA, FQGNSA. The V end lost 0 bases, the J end lost 9 bases, and 9 bases lay between the germline ends. The CDR3 contains 13 residues. CDR3 loop: CASSLAPRVEQFF. CDR3 bases: TGTGCCAGCAGCTTAGCGCCCAGGGTTGAGCAGTTCTTC.

This clone appeared a single time. V usage is TRBV28 and J usage is TRBJ2-5; TRBD2 matches 7 bases. CDR3 length: 17 residues. Germline loops: CDR1 MDHEN, CDR2 SYDVKM. J was trimmed by 4 bases and V by 1 base; bases with no gene match: 12. CDR3 nucleotide sequence: TGTGCCAGCAGTTTATACCCACCGGGGGGTGGCAGAGAGACCCAGTACTTC. Residues: CASSLYPPGGGRETQYF.

The chain links TRBV30 to TRBJ1-1, with D perhaps TRBD1 (6 bases). V lost 5 bases and J lost 0, with 10 bases in between. Per germline, CDR1 GTSNPN and CDR2 SVGIG (reference sequence). CDR3 length: 13 residues. CDR3 nucleotides: TGTGCCTGGGAGGGACACTTGAACACTGAAGCTTTCTTT. This sequence encodes CAWEGHLNTEAFF.

This chain joins TRBV7-9 and TRBJ2-5; TRBD2 aligns across 7 bases. J lost 2 bases, V lost 5 bases, and 5 bases had no gene match. CDR3 size: 14 residues. Germline lookup yields CDR1 SEHNR and CDR2 FQNEAQ (reference sequence). The CDR3 DNA follows: TGTGCCAGCAGCCCTCCTAGCGGTCAAGAGACCCAGTACTTC. It translates to CASSPPSGQETQYF.

This chain joins TRBV20-1 and TRBJ2-1, with D perhaps matching TRBD2 (5 bases). CDR1 is DFQATT, CDR2 SNEGSKA, per germline (reference sequence). CDR3 length equals 11 residues. V gave up 7 bases and J gave up 6 bases, with 10 bases separating them. For the CDR3, the DNA is TGCAGTGGGACCCGGGGCAATGAGCAGTTCTTC. This translates into CSGTRGNEQFF.

This clone appeared once. This chain connects TRBV6-5 to TRBJ2-7, with D perhaps matching TRBD1 (6 bases). Germline CDR1 is MNHEY and CDR2 is SVGAGI. The CDR3 has 14 amino acids. V dropped 6 bases and J dropped 3 bases, with 15 bases sitting between them. CDR3 region: CASRDGQNNYEQYV. CDR3 sequence (DNA): TGTGCCAGCAGAGACGGACAGAATAACTACGAGCAGTACGTC.

The chain recombines TRBV27 with TRBJ2-1; the D gene is possibly TRBD2 (6 bases). Germline V CDR1 and CDR2: MNHEY, SMNVEV (reference sequence). CDR3 length: 14 residues. V was shortened by 4 bases and J by 7 bases, with 14 bases between the two germline ends. The CDR3 loop reads CASSSLTSGNEQFF. The CDR3 bases are TGTGCCAGCAGTTCATTGACTAGTGGTAATGAGCAGTTCTTC.

The V and J genes are TRBV5-1 and TRBJ2-1; 7 bases are a match to TRBD1. The CDR3 is 17 residues long. With V trimmed by 0 bases and J by 0 bases, 6 bases remained unmatched. Germline CDR1 and CDR2: SGHRS and YFSETQ. DNA for the CDR3: TGCGCCAGCAGCTTGGTGAACAGGGGTAACTCCTACAATGAGCAGTTCTTC. This translates into CASSLVNRGNSYNEQFF.

The CDR3 loop reads CAIQAGGPVKETQYF. In DNA, the CDR3 is TGTGCCATTCAAGCGGGGGGGCCAGTTAAAGAGACCCAGTACTTC. J is TRBJ2-5 and V is TRBV6-1, with 10 bases lining up with TRBD2. Germline V gives CDR1 MNHNS, CDR2 SASEGT. The CDR3 is 15 residues long. Trimming cost V 10 bases and J 3 bases; bases outside gene matches: 11.

This clone was seen just once. The V and J genes are TRBV16 and TRBJ2-7; TRBD1 might be the D (6 bases). CDR3 size: 15 residues. Germline V gene data show CDR1 as KGHSY and CDR2 as FQNENV. Trimming shortened V by 0 bases and J by 5 bases, and 14 bases separated the two germline ends. DNA of the CDR3: TGTGCCAGCAGCCAATCGCAACAGGGAGTGGACGAGCAGTACTTC. This encodes CASSQSQQGVDEQYF.

The chain links TRBV29-1 to TRBJ1-4; 7 bases line up with TRBD1. The CDR3 totals 13 residues. V dropped 4 bases and J dropped 8; count of bases not matched to a gene: 7. Per the germline V gene, CDR1 is SQVTM and CDR2 is ANQGSEA. This CDR3 is CSVGGTEKEKLFF. CDR3 nucleotide sequence: TGCAGCGTTGGAGGGACAGAAAAGGAAAAACTGTTTTTT.

CDR3 sequence (DNA): TGTGCCAGCACGTTCGGGGTCAATGCCTACGAGCAGTACTTC. It codes for CASTFGVNAYEQYF. The chain recombines TRBV6-1 with TRBJ2-7, with a possible D match to TRBD2 (5 bases). Germline V gene sequence: CDR1 MNHNS, CDR2 SASEGT. V was cut by 7 bases and J by 2 bases, with 15 bases left in between. This CDR3 has 14 residues.

The chain has TRBV5-4 and TRBJ1-5; TRBD1 matches 11 bases. V gave up 2 bases and J gave up 7 bases; unmatched junction bases: 8. The CDR3 is made up of 16 amino acids. Germline V CDR1 and CDR2: SGHNT, YYREEE (reference sequence). The CDR3 DNA sequence: TGTGCCAGCAGCTTTGGCGGGACAGGGGGAAGGCAGCCCCAGCATTTT. Protein sequence: CASSFGGTGGRQPQHF.

The V gene is TRBV2, the J gene TRBJ2-7, with 7 nucleotides matching TRBD2. V trimming: 5 bases; J trimming: 4 bases; junction bases outside the gene matches: 5. This CDR3 has 13 amino acids. The germline CDR1 and CDR2 sequences are SNHLY and FYNNEI. The CDR3 sequence is CASSRLGGYEQYV. The CDR3 DNA follows: TGTGCCAGCAGTAGGTTGGGAGGGTACGAGCAGTACGTC.

This chain connects TRBV5-1 to TRBJ2-2; D is perhaps TRBD1 (6 bases). Germline CDR1 SGHRS, CDR2 YFSETQ. The V end lost 6 bases, the J end lost 1 base, and 16 bases lay between the germline ends. CDR3 length: 16 amino acids. Written as DNA, the CDR3 is TGCGCCAGCACCGATTGGGGGCGAAGGAACACCGGGGAGCTGTTTTTT. Residues: CASTDWGRRNTGELFF.

Comments on this clone: Additional DNA sequences in this sample encode the identical CDR3. The genes are TRBV30 and TRBJ1-1; 7 positions agree with TRBD1. V trimming: 5 bases; J trimming: 1 base; junction bases outside the gene matches: 4. The CDR3 length is 13 residues. Germline V gene data show CDR1 as GTSNPN and CDR2 as SVGIG (reference sequence). CDR3 sequence: CAWEGQANTEAFF. The CDR3 region has the DNA TGTGCCTGGGAAGGACAGGCGAACACTGAAGCTTTCTTT.

The J gene is TRBJ2-3, the V gene TRBV28; TRBD1 matches at 10 bases. There are 13 residues in the CDR3. The trim removed 10 bases at V and 8 bases at J, leaving 9 bases unmatched. Germline CDR1 is MDHEN and CDR2 is SYDVKM. This CDR3 reads CATLTGGPGTQYF. In nucleotides, the CDR3 is TGTGCCACCCTGACAGGGGGCCCGGGTACGCAGTATTTT.

The chain uses TRBV5-6 and TRBJ2-5; possibly TRBD2 for D (5 bases). Germline-derived CDR1 and CDR2 are SGHDT and YYEEEE. Trimming took 4 bases from V and 5 from J, leaving 18 bases between them. The CDR3 runs 15 residues. As DNA, the CDR3 is TGTGCCAGCAGCCCAACCGCCGGGGTTGGGGAGACCCAGTACTTC. It translates to CASSPTAGVGETQYF.

This clone was detected only once. The chain employs TRBV7-9 and TRBJ1-3, with no clear D. Germline values: CDR1 SEHNR, CDR2 FQNEAQ (reference sequence). CDR3 length: 17 residues. Between the trimmed V and J ends, which lost 6 bases and 0 bases, there was a span of 18 bases. The CDR3 loop reads CASSLFNRPSSGNTIYF. The CDR3 nucleotides read TGTGCCAGCAGTCTATTTAACAGACCGAGCTCTGGAAACACCATATATTTT.